One and the same sample provided the 30 T cell receptor beta chains below, sequenced in a study of blood T cell repertoires in COVID-19. Profiled with immunoSEQ multiplex PCR; TCRdb holds only in-frame clones, not every one. Here the sample spans some 150,000 clones, 80% to 90% being singletons. The sample comprised peripheral blood. These receptors were collected from a man aged 45-60 years with active COVID-19.

This CDR3 is CAWSAPRDSGANVLTF. The CDR3 coding sequence is TGTGCCTGGAGTGCCCCCAGGGACTCTGGGGCCAACGTCCTGACTTTC. The chain carries TRBV30 and TRBJ2-6; perhaps TRBD1 as D (5 bases). The CDR3 is 16 amino acids. Germline V gene data show CDR1 as GTSNPN and CDR2 as SVGIG (reference sequence). Trimming pared 1 base from V and 0 bases from J, leaving 10 bases between.

This clone has just a few counts. V usage is TRBV12-3 or TRBV12-4 and J usage is TRBJ1-2; D uncertain. The CDR3 runs 11 residues. Trimming stripped 2 bases from V and 5 bases from J, with 3 bases between. CDR3 DNA sequence: TGTGCCAGCAGTTTATCGTATGGCTACACCTTC. Residues: CASSLSYGYTF.

The V call is TRBV18, the J call TRBJ2-5, with 8 bases fitting TRBD1. Germline lookup yields CDR1 KGHSH and CDR2 LQKENI. The length of the CDR3 is 16 residues. The V segment lost 11 bases and the J segment 5 bases; nucleotides outside the gene matches: 19. CDR3 protein: CASKPSAGGLEETQYF. CDR3 DNA sequence: TGTGCCTCCAAACCCTCGGCAGGGGGCCTCGAGGAGACCCAGTACTTC.

The rearrangement joins TRBV10-3 to TRBJ1-2; unclear D gene. The CDR3 contains 11 residues. V was shortened by 4 bases and J by 4 bases, with 4 bases between the two germline ends. The germline V gene has CDR1 ENHRY and CDR2 SYGVKD. In DNA, the CDR3 is TGTGCCATCAGTGGAGGCTATGGCTACACCTTC. It translates to CAISGGYGYTF.

This chain connects TRBV27 to TRBJ1-5; tentatively, D is TRBD1 (6 bases). The CDR3 totals 18 residues. Germline CDR1 and CDR2: MNHEY and SMNVEV (reference sequence). Trimming removed 1 base from V and 0 bases from J, with 16 bases in between. The CDR3 sequence is CASSLWATGRYSNQPQHF. In DNA form, the CDR3 reads TGTGCCAGCAGTTTATGGGCGACAGGCCGGTATAGCAATCAGCCCCAGCATTTT.

The CDR3 nucleotides are TGTGCCAGCAGCCGTTCTAGGGGGCTCACTGAAGCTTTCTTT. Translation gives CASSRSRGLTEAFF. The rearrangement uses TRBV3-1 (or the pseudogene TRBV3-2) and TRBJ1-1; 7 nucleotides agree with TRBD1. The CDR3 runs 14 residues. The V and J ends lost 4 bases and 4 bases, in that order; junction bases with no gene match: 6. Germline V gene lookup returns CDR1 LGHDT and CDR2 YNNKEL (reference sequence).

The CDR3 coding sequence is TGTGCCAGCAGCCCGCCATTTAGCTCCTACAATGAGCAGTTCTTC. Translated, it gives CASSPPFSSYNEQFF. V usage is TRBV7-3 and J usage is TRBJ2-1; D ambiguous. Germline-derived CDR1 and CDR2 are SGHTA and FQGTGA. This CDR3 region has 15 residues. Deletions cut 5 bases from V and 0 bases from J, with 11 bases between. Full variable domain (missing parts from reference TRBV7-3 and TRBJ2-1): GAGVSQTPSNKVTEKGKYVELRCDPISGHTALYWYRQSLGQGPEFLIYFQGTGAADDSGLPNDRFFAVRPEGSVSTLKIQRTERGDSAVYLCASSPPFSSYNEQFFGPGTRLTVL.

The chain joins TRBV18 to TRBJ2-6, with TRBD2 matching over 13 bases. Germline trimming cut 5 bases from V and 2 bases from J; bases unmatched to any gene: 3. The V gene's germline CDR1 is KGHSH and CDR2 LQKENI. The CDR3 covers 17 residues. The CDR3 coding sequence is TGTGCCAGCTCAACTAGCGGGGGGGCTGCTGGGGCCAACGTCCTGACTTTC. Amino acid sequence: CASSTSGGAAGANVLTF.

The chain has TRBV10-3 and TRBJ1-3; D gene ambiguous. The V end was cut by 10 bases, the J end by 1 base, with 8 bases between. Germline V gene data show CDR1 as ENHRY and CDR2 as SYGVKD. The CDR3 runs 12 residues. This CDR3 reads CATSGSGNTIYF. Written as DNA, the CDR3 is TGTGCCACTTCGGGATCTGGAAACACCATATATTTT.

Here the CDR3 DNA reads TGTGCCAGCAGCCTAACGGACAGGGTCTACGAGCAGTACTTC. This sequence encodes CASSLTDRVYEQYF. This sequence joins TRBV7-9 and TRBJ2-7; 8 nucleotides align to TRBD1. V lost 5 bases to trimming and J lost 3 bases; unmatched junction nucleotides: 6. CDR3 length: 14 amino acids. Germline V gene lookup returns CDR1 SEHNR and CDR2 FQNEAQ (reference sequence).

The CDR3 spells CASSQIGGNLGYTF. For the CDR3, the DNA is TGTGCCAGCAGCCAAATCGGGGGGAACCTTGGCTACACCTTC. The chain has TRBV3-1 (or the pseudogene TRBV3-2) and TRBJ1-2; D is perhaps TRBD1 (5 bases). This CDR3 spans 14 amino acids. The germline gives CDR1 LGHDT, CDR2 YNNKEL (reference sequence). V was clipped by 2 bases and J by 7 bases, with 14 bases between them.

This sequence joins TRBV6-5 and TRBJ2-1; possible D gene TRBD1, 6 bases. This CDR3 is built from 14 residues. The V gene lost 5 bases and the J gene lost 0 bases, with 8 bases spanning the gap. CDR1 and CDR2 from the germline V gene are MNHEY and SVGAGI. CDR3 residues: CASSRTDSYNEQFF. In nucleotides, the CDR3 is TGTGCCAGCAGTAGGACAGACTCCTACAATGAGCAGTTCTTC.

The V gene is TRBV18, the J gene TRBJ2-5; D ambiguous. The germline V gene encodes CDR1 KGHSH and CDR2 LQKENI. V lost 4 bases to trimming and J lost 0 bases, with 6 bases between them. There are 13 residues in the CDR3. In DNA form, the CDR3 reads TGTGCCAGCTCACTAGATGACCAAGAGACCCAGTACTTC. This codes for CASSLDDQETQYF.

The gene calls are TRBV10-3 and TRBJ2-1; 8 bases align to TRBD2. There are 13 residues in the CDR3. Per germline, CDR1 ENHRY and CDR2 SYGVKD. The ends lost 3 bases at V and 10 bases at J; junction bases unmatched: 5. CDR3 sequence (DNA): TGTGCCATCAGTGATACTAGCGGCGGCGAGCAGTTCTTC. Amino acids: CAISDTSGGEQFF.

This chain connects TRBV5-4 to TRBJ2-1, with TRBD1 matching 10 bases. CDR3 length: 16 residues. CDR1 and CDR2 from the germline V gene are SGHNT and YYREEE (reference sequence). Trimming cost V 2 bases and J 5 bases; bases outside gene matches: 7. The CDR3 nucleotides are TGTGCCAGCAGCTTACCCGGGGGGACAGGGGACAATGAGCAGTTCTTC. Protein sequence: CASSLPGGTGDNEQFF. Based on the CDR3 plus reference TRBV5-4 and TRBJ2-1, the full variable domain is ETGVTQSPTHLIKTRGQQVTLRCSSQSGHNTVSWYQQALGQGPQFIFQYYREEENGRGNFPPRFSGLQFPNYSSELNVNALELDDSALYLCASSLPGGTGDNEQFFGPGTRLTVL.

The chain joins TRBV27 to TRBJ2-6; possible D gene TRBD1, 6 bases. Per the germline V gene, CDR1 is MNHEY and CDR2 is SMNVEV (reference sequence). The length of the CDR3 is 16 residues. V was cut by 2 bases and J by 1 base, with 9 bases left in between. For the CDR3, the DNA is TGTGCCAGCAGTTTAAGAACAGGGTCTGGGGCCAACGTCCTGACTTTC. Protein product: CASSLRTGSGANVLTF.

The chain has TRBV5-4 and TRBJ1-2; no reliable D call. V was cut by 2 bases and J by 8 bases, with 16 bases left in between. Germline values: CDR1 SGHNT, CDR2 YYREEE (reference sequence). The CDR3 length is 14 residues. The CDR3 bases are TGTGCCAGCAGCTTTATGGGGTCCCCGGGAGGCTACACCTTC. This encodes CASSFMGSPGGYTF.

The genes are TRBV18 and TRBJ1-3, with a weak D call TRBD1 (5 bases). Germline CDR1 reads KGHSH; CDR2 reads LQKENI. The germline V and J ends were trimmed by 5 bases and 2 bases, with 10 bases remaining between them. The CDR3 consists of 14 residues. CDR3 amino acids: CASSDGGAGNTIYF. As DNA, the CDR3 is TGTGCCAGCTCAGACGGGGGAGCTGGAAACACCATATATTTT.

This clone appeared once. The CDR3 is CASSEPGTDDLAKNIQYF. The CDR3 region has the DNA TGTGCCAGCAGTGAACCCGGGACAGACGATCTAGCCAAAAACATTCAGTACTTC. The V gene is TRBV25-1, the J gene TRBJ2-4, with 7 nucleotides matching TRBD1. Germline V lookup: CDR1 MGHDK, CDR2 SYGVNS. The V gene end was trimmed by 2 bases and the J gene end by 0 bases; junction bases not matched to a gene: 10. This CDR3 is built from 18 residues. The variable domain in full, completed from reference TRBV25-1 and TRBJ2-4, reads EADIYQTPRYLVIGTGKKITLECSQTMGHDKMYWYQQDPGMELHLIHYSYGVNSTEKGDLSSESTVSRIRTEHFPLTLESARPSHTSQYLCASSEPGTDDLAKNIQYFGAGTRLSVL.

Written as DNA, the CDR3 is TGTGCCAGCACCCACGCCGGGGGACTCAACGCTGAGCAGTACTTC. Amino acids: CASTHAGGLNAEQYF. V gene TRBV5-6 combines with J gene TRBJ2-7; D may be TRBD2 (6 bases). The CDR3 runs 15 residues. Trimming removed 6 bases at V and 7 bases at J, with 23 bases between. The germline V gene encodes CDR1 SGHDT and CDR2 YYEEEE.

This chain connects TRBV11-2 to TRBJ2-1; weak D call: TRBD2 (6 bases). The CDR3 is 15 residues long. The V end lost 4 bases, the J end lost 7 bases, and 17 bases lay between the germline ends. Germline-derived CDR1 and CDR2 are SGHAT and FQNNGV. The CDR3 is CASSSLAAIPNEQFF. CDR3 DNA: TGTGCCAGCAGCTCACTAGCAGCAATTCCTAATGAGCAGTTCTTC.

Note on this clone: The germline gene is not matched at one end of the junction; a read error may be the cause. The V and J genes are TRBV7-3 and TRBJ2-3; TRBD1 aligns across 10 bases. Germline CDR1 and CDR2: SGHTA and FQGTGA. This CDR3 has 14 residues. The DNA for the CDR3 is TGTGCCAGCAGACACCCTAGACAGGGGGCACCCCTCCATTTT. It translates to CASRHPRQGAPLHF.

The chain recombines TRBV3-1 (or the pseudogene TRBV3-2) with TRBJ2-7; weak D call: TRBD1 (6 bases). The CDR3 is made up of 15 amino acids. The V end was cut by 1 base, the J end by 2 bases, with 12 bases between. Per germline, CDR1 LGHDT and CDR2 YNNKEL (reference sequence). CDR3 sequence: CASSQGTVQAYEQYF. CDR3 DNA: TGTGCCAGCAGCCAAGGGACAGTCCAAGCCTACGAGCAGTACTTC.

The DNA of the CDR3 is TGTGCCAGCAGTAACGGGGGAGCCTACGAGCAGTACTTC. Its translation is CASSNGGAYEQYF. The V gene is TRBV2, the J gene TRBJ2-7; D might be TRBD2 (6 bases). CDR3 size: 13 residues. Germline V gene data show CDR1 as SNHLY and CDR2 as FYNNEI. Trimming left V 5 bases short and J 2 bases short, with 10 bases between.

This chain links TRBV3-1 (or the pseudogene TRBV3-2) with TRBJ1-2, with TRBD1 as a possible D gene (6 bases). CDR1 is LGHDT and CDR2 is YNNKEL in the germline V gene (reference sequence). The CDR3 extends over 14 amino acids. Trimming pared 6 bases from V and 2 bases from J, leaving 13 bases between. This CDR3 reads CASRPTGRNYGYTF. The CDR3 DNA reads TGTGCCAGCAGACCGACAGGAAGGAACTATGGCTACACCTTC.

The rearrangement links TRBV18 to TRBJ2-5, with 8 bases aligning to TRBD1. This CDR3 has 16 amino acids. Germline values: CDR1 KGHSH, CDR2 LQKENI. J was trimmed by 0 bases and V by 0 bases; bases with no gene match: 3. As DNA, the CDR3 is TGTGCCAGCTCACCACCCAACAGGGGGTACCAAGAGACCCAGTACTTC. Encoded protein: CASSPPNRGYQETQYF.

The count of this clone is one. The rearrangement uses TRBV18 and TRBJ1-4, with D possibly being TRBD1 (5 bases). The V end was cut by 3 bases, the J end by 0 bases, with 17 bases between. Germline CDR1 KGHSH, CDR2 LQKENI. This CDR3 has 18 amino acids. Here the CDR3 reads CASSPIVRGSATNEKLFF. CDR3 bases: TGTGCCAGCTCACCGATCGTAAGGGGAAGTGCAACTAATGAAAAACTGTTTTTT. The variable domain in full, with the rest retrieved from reference TRBV18 and TRBJ1-4, is NAGVMQNPRHLVRRRGQEARLRCSPMKGHSHVYWYRQLPEEGLKFMVYLQKENIIDESGMPKERFSAEFPKEGPSILRIQQVVRGDSAAYFCASSPIVRGSATNEKLFFGSGTQLSVL.

V is TRBV5-4 and J is TRBJ2-7; no reliable D call. The CDR3 sequence is 14 residues long. The germline CDR1 and CDR2 sequences are SGHNT and YYREEE (reference sequence). Trimming left V 2 bases short and J 5 bases short, with 14 bases between. CDR3 sequence reads: CASSFQAKDDEQYF. Here the CDR3 DNA reads TGTGCCAGCAGCTTCCAGGCGAAAGACGACGAGCAGTACTTC.

The V and J genes are TRBV6-6 and TRBJ1-1; D may be TRBD1 (5 bases). The V end lost 6 bases, the J end lost 4 bases, and 15 bases lay between the germline ends. CDR1 is MNHNY, CDR2 SVGAGI, per germline (reference sequence). The CDR3 contains 14 residues. CDR3 residues: CASSRGGGGTEAFF. The CDR3 coding sequence is TGTGCCAGCAGCCGAGGCGGGGGAGGCACTGAAGCTTTCTTT.

This clone was detected only a few times. The genes are TRBV5-1 and TRBJ2-7; D call uncertain. Germline CDR1 SGHRS, CDR2 YFSETQ. CDR3 length equals 14 residues. Trimming stripped 1 base from V and 5 bases from J, with 13 bases between. The CDR3 DNA reads TGCGCCAGCAGCTTGTCACCACTACAAGACGAGCAGTACTTC. It is translated as CASSLSPLQDEQYF.